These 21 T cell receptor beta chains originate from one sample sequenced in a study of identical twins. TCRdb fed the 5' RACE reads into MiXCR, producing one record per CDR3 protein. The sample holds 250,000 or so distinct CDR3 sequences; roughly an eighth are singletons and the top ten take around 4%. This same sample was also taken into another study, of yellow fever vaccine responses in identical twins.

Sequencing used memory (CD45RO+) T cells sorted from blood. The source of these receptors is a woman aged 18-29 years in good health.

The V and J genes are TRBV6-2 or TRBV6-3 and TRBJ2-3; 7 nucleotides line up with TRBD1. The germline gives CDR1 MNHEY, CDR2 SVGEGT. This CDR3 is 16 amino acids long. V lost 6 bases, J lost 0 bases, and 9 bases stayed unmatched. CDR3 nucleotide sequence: TGTGCCAGCAGACTGGGACAGTCTTTTAGCACAGATACGCAGTATTTT. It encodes CASRLGQSFSTDTQYF.

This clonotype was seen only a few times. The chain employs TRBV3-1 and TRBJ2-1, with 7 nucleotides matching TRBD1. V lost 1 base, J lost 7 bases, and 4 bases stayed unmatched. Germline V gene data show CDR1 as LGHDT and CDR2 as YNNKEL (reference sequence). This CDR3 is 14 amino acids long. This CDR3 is CASSQGQGRNEQFF. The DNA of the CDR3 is TGTGCCAGCAGCCAAGGACAGGGTAGGAATGAGCAGTTCTTC.

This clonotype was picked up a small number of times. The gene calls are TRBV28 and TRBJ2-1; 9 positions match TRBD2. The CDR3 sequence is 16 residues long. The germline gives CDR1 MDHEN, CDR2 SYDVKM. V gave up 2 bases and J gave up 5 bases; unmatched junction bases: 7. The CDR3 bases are TGTGCCAGCAGTTTACTGACTAGCGGTTACGACAATGAGCAGTTCTTC. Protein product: CASSLLTSGYDNEQFF.

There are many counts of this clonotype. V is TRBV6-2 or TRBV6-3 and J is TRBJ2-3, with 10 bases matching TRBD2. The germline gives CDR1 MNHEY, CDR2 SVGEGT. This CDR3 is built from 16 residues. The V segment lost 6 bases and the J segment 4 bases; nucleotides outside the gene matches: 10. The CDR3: CASSPSGLAGADTQYF. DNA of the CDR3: TGTGCCAGCAGCCCCAGTGGGCTAGCGGGGGCAGATACGCAGTATTTT.

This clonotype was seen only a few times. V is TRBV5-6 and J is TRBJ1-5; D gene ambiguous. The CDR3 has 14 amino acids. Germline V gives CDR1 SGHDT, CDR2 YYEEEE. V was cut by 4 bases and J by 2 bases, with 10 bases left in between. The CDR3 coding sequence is TGTGCCAGCAGCAACTGGGGAGGCAATCAGCCCCAGCATTTT. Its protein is CASSNWGGNQPQHF.

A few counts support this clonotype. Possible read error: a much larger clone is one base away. The CDR3 loop reads CASSDRATDTQYF. The CDR3 DNA reads TGTGCCAGCAGTGACAGGGCCACAGATACGCAGTATTTT. The chain employs TRBV6-4 and TRBJ2-3; D unclear. CDR1 MRHNA and CDR2 SNTAGT come from the germline V gene. This CDR3 is 13 amino acids long. Trimming pared 2 bases from V and 2 bases from J, leaving 5 bases between.

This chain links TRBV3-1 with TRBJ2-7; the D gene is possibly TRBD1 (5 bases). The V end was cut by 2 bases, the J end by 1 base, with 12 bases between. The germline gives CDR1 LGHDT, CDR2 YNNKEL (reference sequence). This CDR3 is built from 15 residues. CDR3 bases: TGTGCCAGCAGCCAACCGACAGACGGATCCTACGAGCAGTACTTC. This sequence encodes CASSQPTDGSYEQYF.

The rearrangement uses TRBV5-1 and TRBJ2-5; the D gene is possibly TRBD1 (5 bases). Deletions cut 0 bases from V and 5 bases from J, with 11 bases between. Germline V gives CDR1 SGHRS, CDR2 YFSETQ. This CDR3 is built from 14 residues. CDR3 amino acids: CASSLAGKGETQYF. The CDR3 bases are TGCGCCAGCAGCTTGGCAGGGAAGGGGGAGACCCAGTACTTC.

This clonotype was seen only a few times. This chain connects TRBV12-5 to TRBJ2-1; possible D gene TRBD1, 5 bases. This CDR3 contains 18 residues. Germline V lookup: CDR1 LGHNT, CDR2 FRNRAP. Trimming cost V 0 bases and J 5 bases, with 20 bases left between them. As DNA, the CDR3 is TGTGCTAGTGGTTTGGTACGTAACGGCCCAGGGTTCAACAATGAGCAGTTCTTC. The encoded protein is CASGLVRNGPGFNNEQFF.

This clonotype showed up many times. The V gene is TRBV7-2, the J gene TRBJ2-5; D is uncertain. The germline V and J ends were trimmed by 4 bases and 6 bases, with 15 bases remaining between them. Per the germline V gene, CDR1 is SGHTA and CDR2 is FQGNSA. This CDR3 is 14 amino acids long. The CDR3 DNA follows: TGTGCCAGCAGCTCCCCAGGAACCACGAAGACCCAGTACTTC. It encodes CASSSPGTTKTQYF.

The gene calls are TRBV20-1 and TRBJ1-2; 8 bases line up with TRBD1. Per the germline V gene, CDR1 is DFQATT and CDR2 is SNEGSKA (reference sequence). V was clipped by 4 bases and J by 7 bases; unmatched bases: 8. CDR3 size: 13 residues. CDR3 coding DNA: TGCAGTGCTAACCCAGGACAGGGCGGTGGCTACACCTTC. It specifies CSANPGQGGGYTF.

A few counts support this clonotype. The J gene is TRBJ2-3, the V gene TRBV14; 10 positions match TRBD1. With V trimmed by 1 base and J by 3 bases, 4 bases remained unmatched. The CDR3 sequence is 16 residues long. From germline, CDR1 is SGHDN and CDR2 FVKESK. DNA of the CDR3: TGTGCCAGCAGCCAAGGGACAGGGGGATTGACAGATACGCAGTATTTT. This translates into CASSQGTGGLTDTQYF.

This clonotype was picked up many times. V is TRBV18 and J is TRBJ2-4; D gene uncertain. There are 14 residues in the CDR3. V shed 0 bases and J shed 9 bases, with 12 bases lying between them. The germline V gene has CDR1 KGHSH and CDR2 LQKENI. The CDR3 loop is CASSPPSPLTIQYF. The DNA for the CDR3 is TGTGCCAGCTCACCACCCTCCCCCCTAACCATTCAGTACTTC.

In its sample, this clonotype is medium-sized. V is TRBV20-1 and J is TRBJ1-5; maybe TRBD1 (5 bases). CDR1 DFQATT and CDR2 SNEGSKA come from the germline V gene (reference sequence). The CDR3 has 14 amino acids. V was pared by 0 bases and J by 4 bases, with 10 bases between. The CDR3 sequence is CSAREGTSNQPQHF. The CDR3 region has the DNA TGCAGTGCTAGAGAGGGGACCTCGAATCAGCCCCAGCATTTT.

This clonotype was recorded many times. This chain's CDR3 is CASSVAGYEQYF. The CDR3 bases are TGCGCCAGCAGCGTCGCGGGGTACGAGCAGTACTTC. The chain uses TRBV5-1 and TRBJ2-7; TRBD2 is a possible D gene (6 bases). Trimming took off 4 bases at V and 4 bases at J, with 9 bases between the two ends. The germline V gene has CDR1 SGHRS and CDR2 YFSETQ. The CDR3 runs 12 residues.

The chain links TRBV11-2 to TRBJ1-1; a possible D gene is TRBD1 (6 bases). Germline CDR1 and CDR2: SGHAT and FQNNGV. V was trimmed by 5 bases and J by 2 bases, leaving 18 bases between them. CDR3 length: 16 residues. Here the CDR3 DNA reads TGTGCCAGCAGCCGAACTGGTTTGACAGGTAACACTGAAGCTTTCTTT. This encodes CASSRTGLTGNTEAFF.

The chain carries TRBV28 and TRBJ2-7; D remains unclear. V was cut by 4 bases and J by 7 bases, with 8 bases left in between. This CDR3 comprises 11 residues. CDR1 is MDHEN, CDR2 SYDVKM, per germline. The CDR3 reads CASSSRFEQYF. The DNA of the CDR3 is TGTGCCAGCAGTTCCCGCTTTGAGCAGTACTTC. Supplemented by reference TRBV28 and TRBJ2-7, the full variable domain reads DVKVTQSSRYLVKRTGEKVFLECVQDMDHENMFWYRQDPGLGLRLIYFSYDVKMKEKGDIPEGYSVSREKKERFSLILESASTNQTSMYLCASSSRFEQYFGPGTRLTVT.

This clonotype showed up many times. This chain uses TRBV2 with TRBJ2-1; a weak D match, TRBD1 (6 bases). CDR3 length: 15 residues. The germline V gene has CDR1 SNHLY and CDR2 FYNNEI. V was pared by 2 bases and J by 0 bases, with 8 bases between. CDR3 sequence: CASSEQGSSYNEQFF. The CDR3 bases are TGTGCCAGCAGTGAACAGGGGAGCTCCTACAATGAGCAGTTCTTC.

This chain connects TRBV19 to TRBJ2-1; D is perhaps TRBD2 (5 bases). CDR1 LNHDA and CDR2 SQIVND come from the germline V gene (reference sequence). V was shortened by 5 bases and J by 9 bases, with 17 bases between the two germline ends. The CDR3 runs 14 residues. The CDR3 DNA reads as TGTGCCAGTAGTTCTGGAGGTGGGGTAACTGAGCAGTTCTTC. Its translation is CASSSGGGVTEQFF.

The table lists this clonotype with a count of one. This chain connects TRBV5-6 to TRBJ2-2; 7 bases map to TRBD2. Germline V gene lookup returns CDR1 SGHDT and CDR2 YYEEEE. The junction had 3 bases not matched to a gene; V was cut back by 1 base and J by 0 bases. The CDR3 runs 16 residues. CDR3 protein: CASSLSGNTNTGELFF. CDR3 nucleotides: TGTGCCAGCAGCTTGAGCGGGAACACGAACACCGGGGAGCTGTTTTTT.

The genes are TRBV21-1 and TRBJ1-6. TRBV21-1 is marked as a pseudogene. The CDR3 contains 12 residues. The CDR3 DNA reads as TGTGCCCCTTATCGGAGGGATTCACCCCTCCACTTT. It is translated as CAPYRRDSPLHF.